This TCR beta chain emerged from a study of blood T cell repertoires in COVID-19. Study background: The United States, Italy and Spain supplied acute and convalescent COVID-19 samples. PBMCs, B-cell-depleted T cells, or T cells provided the cDNA or gDNA that made up the material.

Assay: immunoSEQ multiplex PCR; the TCRdb copy retains only in-frame clones and omits some. The table includes over 95,000 clones, over 75% detected once. The germline V gene encodes CDR1 SGHDT and CDR2 YYEEEE. Trimming removed 3 bases at V and 0 bases at J, with 15 bases between. CDR3 length: 16 amino acids. The sample comprised peripheral blood. The V gene is TRBV5-6, the J gene TRBJ1-1; D might be TRBD1 (5 bases). The origin of this receptor is a man in his forties or fifties with acute or convalescent COVID-19. The CDR3: CASSWPGDGVNTEAFF. The CDR3 coding sequence is TGTGCCAGCAGCTGGCCGGGGGACGGAGTGAACACTGAAGCTTTCTTT.